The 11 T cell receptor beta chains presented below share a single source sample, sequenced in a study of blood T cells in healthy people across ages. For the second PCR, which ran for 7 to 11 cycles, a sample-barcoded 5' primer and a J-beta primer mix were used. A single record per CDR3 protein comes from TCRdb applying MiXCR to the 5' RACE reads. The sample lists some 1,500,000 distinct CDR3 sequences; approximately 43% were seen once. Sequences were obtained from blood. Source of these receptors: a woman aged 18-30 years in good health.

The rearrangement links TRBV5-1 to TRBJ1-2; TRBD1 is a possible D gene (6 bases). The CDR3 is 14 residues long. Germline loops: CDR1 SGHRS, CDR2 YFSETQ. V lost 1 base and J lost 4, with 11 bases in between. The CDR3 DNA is TGCGCCAGCAGCTTGTCGTCGGACAGCTATGGCTACACCTTC. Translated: CASSLSSDSYGYTF.

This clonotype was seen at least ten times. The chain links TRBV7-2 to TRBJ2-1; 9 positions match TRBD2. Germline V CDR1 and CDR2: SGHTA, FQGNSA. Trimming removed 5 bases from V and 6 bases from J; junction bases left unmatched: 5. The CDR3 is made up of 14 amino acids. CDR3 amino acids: CASSVRLAANEQFF. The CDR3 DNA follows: TGTGCCAGCAGCGTCCGACTAGCGGCCAATGAGCAGTTCTTC.

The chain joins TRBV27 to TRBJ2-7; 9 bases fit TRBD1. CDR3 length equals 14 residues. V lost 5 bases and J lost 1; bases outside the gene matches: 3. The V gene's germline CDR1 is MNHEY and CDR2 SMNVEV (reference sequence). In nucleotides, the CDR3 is TGTGCCAGCAGTGTACAGGGGGCTTCCTACGAGCAGTACTTC. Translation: CASSVQGASYEQYF.

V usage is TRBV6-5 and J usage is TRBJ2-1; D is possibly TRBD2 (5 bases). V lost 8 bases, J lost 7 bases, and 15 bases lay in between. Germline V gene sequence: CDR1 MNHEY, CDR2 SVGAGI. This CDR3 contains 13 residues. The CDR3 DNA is TGTGCCAGCGTATCTAGCAGGAGGAATGAGCAGTTCTTC. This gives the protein CASVSSRRNEQFF.

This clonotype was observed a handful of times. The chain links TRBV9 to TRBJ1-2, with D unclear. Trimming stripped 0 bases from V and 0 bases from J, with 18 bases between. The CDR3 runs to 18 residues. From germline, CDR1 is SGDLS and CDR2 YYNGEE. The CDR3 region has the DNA TGTGCCAGCAGCGTAGGGAGGTCCGACCGTACCTCTAACTATGGCTACACCTTC. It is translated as CASSVGRSDRTSNYGYTF.

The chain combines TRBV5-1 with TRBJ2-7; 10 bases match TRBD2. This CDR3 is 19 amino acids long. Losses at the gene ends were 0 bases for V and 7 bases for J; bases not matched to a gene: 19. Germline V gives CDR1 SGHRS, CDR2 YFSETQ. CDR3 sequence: CASSLGPDGLAALYNEQYF. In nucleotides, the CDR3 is TGCGCCAGCAGCTTGGGCCCCGATGGACTAGCGGCTCTTTACAATGAGCAGTACTTC.

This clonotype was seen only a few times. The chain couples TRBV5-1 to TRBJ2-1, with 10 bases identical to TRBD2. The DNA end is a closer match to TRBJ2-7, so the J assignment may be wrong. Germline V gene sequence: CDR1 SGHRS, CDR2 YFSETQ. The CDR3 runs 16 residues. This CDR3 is CASSWSGTSAFNEQYF. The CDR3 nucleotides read TGCGCCAGCAGCTGGTCCGGGACTAGCGCCTTCAATGAGCAGTACTTC.

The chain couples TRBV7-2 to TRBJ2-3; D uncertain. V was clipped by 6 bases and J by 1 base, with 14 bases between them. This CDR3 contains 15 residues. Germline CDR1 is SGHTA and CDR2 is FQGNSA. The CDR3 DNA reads TGTGCCAGCAGTCTTCAAGTTGGGCGCACAGATACGCAGTATTTT. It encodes CASSLQVGRTDTQYF.

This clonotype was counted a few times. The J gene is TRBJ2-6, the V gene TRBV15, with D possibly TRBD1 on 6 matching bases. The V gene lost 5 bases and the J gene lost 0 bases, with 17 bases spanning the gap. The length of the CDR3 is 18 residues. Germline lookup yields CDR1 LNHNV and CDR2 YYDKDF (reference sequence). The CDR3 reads CATSAETGYNSGANVLTF. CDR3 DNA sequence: TGTGCCACCAGCGCTGAGACAGGCTACAACTCTGGGGCCAACGTCCTGACTTTC.

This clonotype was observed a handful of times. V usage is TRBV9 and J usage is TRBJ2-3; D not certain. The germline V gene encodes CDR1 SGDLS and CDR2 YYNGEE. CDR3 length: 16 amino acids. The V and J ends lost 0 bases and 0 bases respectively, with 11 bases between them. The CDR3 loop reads CASSVATAPSTDTQYF. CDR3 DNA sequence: TGTGCCAGCAGCGTAGCCACGGCGCCTAGCACAGATACGCAGTATTTT.

The CDR3: CSAIPFGGAGETQYF. The CDR3 DNA follows: TGCAGTGCCATACCCTTTGGAGGGGCCGGAGAGACCCAGTACTTC. V and J are TRBV20-1 and TRBJ2-5; tentative D call: TRBD2 (6 bases). CDR1 DFQATT and CDR2 SNEGSKA come from the germline V gene (reference sequence). V lost 6 bases and J 4 bases, leaving 21 bases between the germline ends. The length of the CDR3 is 15 residues.